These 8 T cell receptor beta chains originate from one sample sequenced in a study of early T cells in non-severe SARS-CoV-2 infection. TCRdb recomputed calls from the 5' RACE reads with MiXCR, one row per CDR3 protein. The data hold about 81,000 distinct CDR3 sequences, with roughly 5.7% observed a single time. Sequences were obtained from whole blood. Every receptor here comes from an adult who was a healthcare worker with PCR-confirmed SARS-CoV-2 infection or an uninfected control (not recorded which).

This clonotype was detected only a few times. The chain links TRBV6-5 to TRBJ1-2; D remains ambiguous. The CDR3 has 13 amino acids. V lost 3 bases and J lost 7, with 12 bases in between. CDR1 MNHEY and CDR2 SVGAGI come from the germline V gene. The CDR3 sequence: CASSYSNSVGYTF. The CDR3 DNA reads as TGTGCCAGCAGTTATTCCAACAGCGTTGGCTACACCTTC.

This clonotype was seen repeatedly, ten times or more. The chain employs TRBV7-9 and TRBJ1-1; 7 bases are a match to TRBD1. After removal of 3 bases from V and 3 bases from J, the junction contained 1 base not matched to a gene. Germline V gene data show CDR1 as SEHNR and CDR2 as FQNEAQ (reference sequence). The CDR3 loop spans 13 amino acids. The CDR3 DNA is TGTGCCAGCAGCTTGGGACAGCACACTGAAGCTTTCTTT. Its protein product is CASSLGQHTEAFF. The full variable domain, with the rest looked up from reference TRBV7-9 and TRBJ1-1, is DTGVSQNPRHKITKRGQNVTFRCDPISEHNRLYWYRQTLGQGPEFLTYFQNEAQLEKSRLLSDRFSAERPKGSFSTLEIQRTEQGDSAMYLCASSLGQHTEAFFGQGTRLTVV.

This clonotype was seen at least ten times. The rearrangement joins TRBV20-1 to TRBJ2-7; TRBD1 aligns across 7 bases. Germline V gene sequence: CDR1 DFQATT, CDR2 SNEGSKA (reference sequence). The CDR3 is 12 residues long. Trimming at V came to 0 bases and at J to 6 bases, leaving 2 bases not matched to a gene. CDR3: CSARETGREQYF. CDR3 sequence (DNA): TGCAGTGCTAGAGAGACAGGGCGCGAGCAGTACTTC.

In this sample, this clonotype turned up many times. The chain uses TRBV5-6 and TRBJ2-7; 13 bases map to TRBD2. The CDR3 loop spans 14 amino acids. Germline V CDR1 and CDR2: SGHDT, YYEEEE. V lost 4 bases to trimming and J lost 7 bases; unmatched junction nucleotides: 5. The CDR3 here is CASSRTSGSGEQYF. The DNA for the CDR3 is TGTGCCAGCAGCCGGACTAGCGGGAGCGGTGAGCAGTACTTC.

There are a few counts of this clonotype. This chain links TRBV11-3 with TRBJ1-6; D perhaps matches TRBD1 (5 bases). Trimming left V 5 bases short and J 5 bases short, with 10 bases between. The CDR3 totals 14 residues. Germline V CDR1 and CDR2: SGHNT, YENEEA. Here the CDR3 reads CASSVDSHNSPLHF. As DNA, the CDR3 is TGTGCCAGCAGCGTCGACAGTCATAATTCACCCCTCCACTTT. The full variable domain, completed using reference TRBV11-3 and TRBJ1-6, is EAGVVQSPRYKIIEKKQPVAFWCNPISGHNTLYWYLQNLGQGPELLIRYENEEAVDDSQLPKDRFSAERLKGVDSTLKIQPAELGDSAVYLCASSVDSHNSPLHFGNGTRLTVT.

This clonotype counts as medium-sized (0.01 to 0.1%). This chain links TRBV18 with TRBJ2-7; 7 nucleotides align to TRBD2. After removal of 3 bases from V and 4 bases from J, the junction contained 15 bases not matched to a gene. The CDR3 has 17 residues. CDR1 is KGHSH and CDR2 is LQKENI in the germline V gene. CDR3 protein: CASSPRRGAGIKYEQYF. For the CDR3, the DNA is TGTGCCAGCTCACCGAGGCGGGGAGCGGGGATTAAGTACGAGCAGTACTTC.

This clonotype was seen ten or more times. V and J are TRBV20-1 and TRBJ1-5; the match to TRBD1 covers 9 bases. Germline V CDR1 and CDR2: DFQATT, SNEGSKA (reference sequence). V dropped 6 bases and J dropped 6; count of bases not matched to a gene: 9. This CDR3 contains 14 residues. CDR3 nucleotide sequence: TGCAGTGCCCCGGGACAGGGACTTGGTCAGCCCCAGCATTTT. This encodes CSAPGQGLGQPQHF.

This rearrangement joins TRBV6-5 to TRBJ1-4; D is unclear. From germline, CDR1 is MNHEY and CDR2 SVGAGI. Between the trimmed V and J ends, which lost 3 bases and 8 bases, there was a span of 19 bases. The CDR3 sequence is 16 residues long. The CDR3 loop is CASSYRRTPPREKLFF. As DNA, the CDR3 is TGTGCCAGCAGTTATCGCCGCACCCCGCCTAGAGAAAAACTGTTTTTT.